This TCR beta chain is from a study of graft-versus-host responses after intestinal transplantation. Study summary: Each patient got anti-thymocyte globulin induction, then tacrolimus and steroids for about 3 years. Study-wide findings and caveats: There were GvH clones found in recipient marrow, and some of them appeared first in ileum or blood.

Libraries were prepared by immunoSEQ multiplex PCR; TCRdb keeps only in-frame clonotypes and omits some of them. The data contain roughly 97,000 clones, roughly 87% of them seen just once; the ten biggest clones take up 0.7% to 0.9%. Concerning this clone itself: Its antigen is unknown.

The source was unstimulated CD4+ T cells sorted from spleen or lymph node cells, collected before intestinal transplant. This receptor was identified in a human donor who received an intestinal transplant.

CDR3 DNA sequence: TGCGCCAGCAGTTATAGCCAGACCACCGGGGAGCTGTTTTTT. Translated, it gives CASSYSQTTGELFF. The gene calls are TRBV5-1 and TRBJ2-2, with unresolved D. In germline, CDR1 is SGHRS, CDR2 YFSETQ. The CDR3 is made up of 14 amino acids. The V end was cut by 5 bases, the J end by 4 bases, with 12 bases between.